Listed here are 18 T cell receptor beta chains from one sample, sequenced in a study of spatial heterogeneity in lung cancer. Study-level findings and limits: How many expanded intratumoral alpha and beta TCRs were present tracked the tumor mutation count, which was a count of nonsynonymous mutations.

This sample's time point: sample taken at primary tumor resection. A single record per CDR3 protein comes from TCRdb applying MiXCR to the 5' RACE reads. The table lists around 2,600 distinct CDR3 sequences, about 5.1% of them singletons. The antigens of these receptors remain unknown. The source material was lung tumor tissue, sampled at surgery. The source of these receptors is a male donor with early-stage non-small cell lung cancer.

Note on this clonotype: This beta chain is a stray sequence in a library constructed for alpha chains; its clone size is not meaningful. V usage is TRBV2 and J usage is TRBJ2-7; TRBD1 matches at 9 bases. The CDR3 totals 13 residues. V shed 9 bases and J 5 bases; nucleotides not matched to a gene: 8. Germline V CDR1 and CDR2: SNHLY, FYNNEI. CDR3 bases: TGTGCCAGTGCTTTGGACAGGGGTGACGAGCAGTACTTC. This codes for CASALDRGDEQYF.

This clonotype ranks as medium-sized (0.01 to 0.1%). This beta chain represents an off-target read in a library built for alpha chains; its size is of limited meaning. The V call is TRBV7-2, the J call TRBJ2-5, with 10 bases lining up with TRBD2. The CDR3 has 14 residues. The junction had 2 bases not matched to a gene; V was cut back by 4 bases and J by 3 bases. Germline values: CDR1 SGHTA, CDR2 FQGNSA. For the CDR3, the DNA is TGTGCCAGCAGCTATGGACTAGCGGAAGAGACCCAGTACTTC. As protein: CASSYGLAEETQYF.

By frequency in the sample, this clonotype is large. This beta chain appears as a stray read in a library generated for alpha chains; its size is not informative. J is TRBJ2-5 and V is TRBV12-3 or TRBV12-4; a possible D gene is TRBD1 (5 bases). V lost 7 bases and J 3 bases, leaving 12 bases between the germline ends. The CDR3 is 13 residues long. The CDR3 DNA sequence: TGTGCCAGCACCATGAAGGGGAAAGAGACCCAGTACTTC. Translated, it gives CASTMKGKETQYF.

This clonotype is medium-sized (0.01 to 0.1%) within its sample. This beta chain represents an off-target read in a library built for alpha chains; its size is of limited meaning. J is TRBJ1-1 and V is TRBV7-2; D unclear. The CDR3 loop spans 13 amino acids. Trimming pared 4 bases from V and 1 base from J, leaving 7 bases between. The V gene's germline CDR1 is SGHTA and CDR2 FQGNSA. CDR3 region: CASSSQENTEAFF. CDR3 sequence (DNA): TGTGCCAGCAGCTCCCAGGAGAACACTGAAGCTTTCTTT.

By frequency in the sample, this clonotype is medium-sized. This beta chain was picked up by a library intended for alpha chains and is off target, so its count carries little meaning. The V call is TRBV27, the J call TRBJ2-7; D unclear. Between the trimmed V and J ends, which lost 6 bases and 1 base, there was a span of 4 bases. This CDR3 is built from 11 residues. Per the germline V gene, CDR1 is MNHEY and CDR2 is SMNVEV (reference sequence). The CDR3 reads CASSLSYEQYF. In DNA, the CDR3 is TGTGCCAGCAGCCTTTCCTACGAGCAGTACTTC.

This clonotype is labeled as medium-sized. Being off target in a library aimed at alpha chains, this beta chain has a size of little meaning. The chain is built from TRBV5-6 and TRBJ1-2; D gene uncertain. V dropped 0 bases and J dropped 0 bases, with 9 bases sitting between them. CDR3 length equals 15 residues. Germline V CDR1 and CDR2: SGHDT, YYEEEE. In nucleotides, the CDR3 is TGTGCCAGCAGCTTGGGTATCGCAGCTAACTATGGCTACACCTTC. Protein product: CASSLGIAANYGYTF.

This clonotype is classed as medium-sized (0.01 to 0.1%). The size of this beta chain means little, since it is a stray read in a library made for alpha chains. This chain links TRBV5-1 with TRBJ2-1; D gene ambiguous. The germline V and J ends were trimmed by 6 bases and 5 bases, with 18 bases remaining between them. CDR1 SGHRS and CDR2 YFSETQ come from the germline V gene. The CDR3 is 15 residues long. The DNA of the CDR3 is TGCGCCAGCACCCGCCTGCCATACGGAGACAATGAGCAGTTCTTC. Amino acid sequence: CASTRLPYGDNEQFF.

This clonotype counts as medium-sized. This beta chain is an unintended read in a library built for alpha chains; its size means little. The V call is TRBV20-1, the J call TRBJ2-5, with D tentatively TRBD1 (7 bases). CDR1 is DFQATT, CDR2 SNEGSKA, per germline (reference sequence). The ends were cut back, 3 bases at V and 5 bases at J, with 13 bases in the middle. CDR3 size: 13 residues. The CDR3 nucleotides read TGCAGTGCTAGGACAGGGAGGCCCGAGACCCAGTACTTC. This codes for CSARTGRPETQYF.

This clonotype rates as medium-sized. Found in a library prepared for alpha chains, this beta chain is an off-target read, and its abundance has little meaning. The J gene is TRBJ2-2, the V gene TRBV28; D is perhaps TRBD1 (6 bases). V was pared by 11 bases and J by 0 bases, with 13 bases between. CDR3 length equals 14 residues. The V gene's germline CDR1 is MDHEN and CDR2 SYDVKM. The CDR3: CASYDRPNTGELFF. The CDR3, as DNA: TGTGCCTCTTACGACAGGCCGAACACCGGGGAGCTGTTTTTT.

By share, this clonotype counts as medium-sized. Because this beta chain is a stray read in a library intended to capture alpha chains, its abundance should not be given much weight. The V and J genes are TRBV11-2 and TRBJ1-5, with D possibly matching TRBD1 (5 bases). Between the trimmed V and J ends, which lost 5 bases and 3 bases, there was a span of 8 bases. The CDR3 has 13 amino acids. The V gene's germline CDR1 is SGHAT and CDR2 FQNNGV. The CDR3 loop reads CASSETDNQPQHF. For the CDR3, the DNA is TGTGCCAGCAGCGAGACAGACAATCAGCCCCAGCATTTT.

Ten or more counts support this clonotype. The library was designed around alpha chains, so this beta chain is a stray read whose abundance carries little weight. The chain links TRBV20-1 to TRBJ1-1; 8 positions agree with TRBD1. This CDR3 contains 11 residues. CDR1 DFQATT and CDR2 SNEGSKA come from the germline V gene (reference sequence). The CDR3 region has the DNA TGCAGCTTGGGGCAGGGGGCATATGCTTTCTTT. Its protein is CSLGQGAYAFF.

By its share, this clonotype is large. The size of this beta chain means little, since it is a stray read in a library made for alpha chains. The V gene is TRBV7-2, the J gene TRBJ1-4, with 10 nucleotides matching TRBD1. CDR1 is SGHTA, CDR2 FQGNSA, per germline. The CDR3 covers 16 residues. V dropped 5 bases and J dropped 6; count of bases not matched to a gene: 9. CDR3 loop: CASSPQADRGDEKLFF. The DNA for the CDR3 is TGTGCCAGCAGCCCCCAAGCGGACAGGGGGGATGAAAAACTGTTTTTT.

Details on this clonotype: Since the library was made to target alpha chains, this beta chain is a stray read and its abundance is not meaningful. The rearrangement joins TRBV4-1 to TRBJ2-3; 7 bases line up with TRBD1. Germline-derived CDR1 and CDR2 are MGHRA and YSYEKL. The CDR3 contains 15 residues. V was pared by 8 bases and J by 3 bases, with 11 bases of the junction left unmatched. In DNA, the CDR3 is TGCGCCAGCGCCCAAAGAGGGGGCAGAACAGATACGCAGTATTTT. Encoded protein: CASAQRGGRTDTQYF.

This clonotype is judged medium-sized. This beta chain is off target for a library built for alpha chains, so its abundance means little. J is TRBJ1-1 and V is TRBV6-1; perhaps TRBD1 as D (5 bases). V lost 4 bases, J lost 0 bases, and 18 bases lay in between. CDR1 is MNHNS, CDR2 SASEGT, per germline. This CDR3 spans 17 amino acids. CDR3 nucleotides: TGTGCCAGCAGTGCCTCCGGGAGGTCGGGGGTGAACACTGAAGCTTTCTTT. Amino acid sequence: CASSASGRSGVNTEAFF.

Remarks on this clonotype: A library prepared for alpha chains yielded this beta chain as an off-target read; its size is of little meaning. The chain links TRBV6-5 to TRBJ2-7; D might be TRBD1 or TRBD2, each matching 5 bases. With 6 bases removed from V and 5 bases from J, the gap between germline ends came to 17 bases. CDR1 MNHEY and CDR2 SVGAGI come from the germline V gene. CDR3 length: 14 amino acids. The chain's CDR3 is CASRPGTGGHEQYF. Written as DNA, the CDR3 is TGTGCCAGCAGGCCCGGGACGGGCGGCCACGAGCAGTACTTC.

Sample share makes this clonotype medium-sized. Since the library was made to target alpha chains, this beta chain is a stray read and its abundance is not meaningful. The CDR3 spells CSAPRLAGEENIQYF. The CDR3, as DNA: TGCAGTGCCCCTAGACTAGCGGGGGAAGAAAACATTCAGTACTTC. The chain combines TRBV20-1 with TRBJ2-4; 12 positions match TRBD2. The CDR3 is 15 amino acids. V was pared by 6 bases and J by 5 bases, with 8 bases of the junction left unmatched. Germline values: CDR1 DFQATT, CDR2 SNEGSKA (reference sequence).

Concerning this clonotype: As an off-target read in a library built for alpha chains, this beta chain has a frequency of little significance. The V call is TRBV11-2, the J call TRBJ2-2; no clear D. Between the trimmed V and J ends, which lost 1 base and 2 bases, there was a span of 5 bases. There are 14 residues in the CDR3. Germline values: CDR1 SGHAT, CDR2 FQNNGV. DNA for the CDR3: TGTGCCAGCAGCTTAGTTGACAACACCGGGGAGCTGTTTTTT. Protein sequence: CASSLVDNTGELFF.

This clonotype is labeled large. This beta chain appears as a stray read in a library generated for alpha chains; its size is not informative. The chain has TRBV20-1 and TRBJ2-3, with a tentative D call TRBD2 (7 bases). The CDR3 length is 15 residues. Between the trimmed V and J ends, which lost 5 bases and 6 bases, there was a span of 21 bases. Germline CDR1 and CDR2: DFQATT and SNEGSKA (reference sequence). CDR3 protein: CSARPQREGGDTQYF. The CDR3 DNA sequence: TGCAGTGCTCGTCCCCAGAGGGAGGGGGGTGATACGCAGTATTTT.